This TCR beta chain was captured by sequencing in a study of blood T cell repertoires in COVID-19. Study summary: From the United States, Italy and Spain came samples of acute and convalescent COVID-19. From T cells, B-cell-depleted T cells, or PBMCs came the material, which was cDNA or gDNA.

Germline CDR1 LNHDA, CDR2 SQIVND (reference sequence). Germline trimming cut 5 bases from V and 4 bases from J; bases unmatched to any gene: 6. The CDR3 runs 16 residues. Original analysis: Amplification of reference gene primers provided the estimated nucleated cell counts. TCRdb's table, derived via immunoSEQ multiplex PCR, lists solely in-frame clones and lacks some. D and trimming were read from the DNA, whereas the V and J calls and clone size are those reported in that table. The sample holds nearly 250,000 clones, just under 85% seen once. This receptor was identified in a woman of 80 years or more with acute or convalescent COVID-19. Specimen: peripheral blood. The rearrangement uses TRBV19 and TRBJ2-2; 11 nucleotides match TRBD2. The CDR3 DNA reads TGTGCCAGTAGTCCTAGCGGGAGGCCGGGCACCGGGGAGCTGTTTTTT. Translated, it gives CASSPSGRPGTGELFF.